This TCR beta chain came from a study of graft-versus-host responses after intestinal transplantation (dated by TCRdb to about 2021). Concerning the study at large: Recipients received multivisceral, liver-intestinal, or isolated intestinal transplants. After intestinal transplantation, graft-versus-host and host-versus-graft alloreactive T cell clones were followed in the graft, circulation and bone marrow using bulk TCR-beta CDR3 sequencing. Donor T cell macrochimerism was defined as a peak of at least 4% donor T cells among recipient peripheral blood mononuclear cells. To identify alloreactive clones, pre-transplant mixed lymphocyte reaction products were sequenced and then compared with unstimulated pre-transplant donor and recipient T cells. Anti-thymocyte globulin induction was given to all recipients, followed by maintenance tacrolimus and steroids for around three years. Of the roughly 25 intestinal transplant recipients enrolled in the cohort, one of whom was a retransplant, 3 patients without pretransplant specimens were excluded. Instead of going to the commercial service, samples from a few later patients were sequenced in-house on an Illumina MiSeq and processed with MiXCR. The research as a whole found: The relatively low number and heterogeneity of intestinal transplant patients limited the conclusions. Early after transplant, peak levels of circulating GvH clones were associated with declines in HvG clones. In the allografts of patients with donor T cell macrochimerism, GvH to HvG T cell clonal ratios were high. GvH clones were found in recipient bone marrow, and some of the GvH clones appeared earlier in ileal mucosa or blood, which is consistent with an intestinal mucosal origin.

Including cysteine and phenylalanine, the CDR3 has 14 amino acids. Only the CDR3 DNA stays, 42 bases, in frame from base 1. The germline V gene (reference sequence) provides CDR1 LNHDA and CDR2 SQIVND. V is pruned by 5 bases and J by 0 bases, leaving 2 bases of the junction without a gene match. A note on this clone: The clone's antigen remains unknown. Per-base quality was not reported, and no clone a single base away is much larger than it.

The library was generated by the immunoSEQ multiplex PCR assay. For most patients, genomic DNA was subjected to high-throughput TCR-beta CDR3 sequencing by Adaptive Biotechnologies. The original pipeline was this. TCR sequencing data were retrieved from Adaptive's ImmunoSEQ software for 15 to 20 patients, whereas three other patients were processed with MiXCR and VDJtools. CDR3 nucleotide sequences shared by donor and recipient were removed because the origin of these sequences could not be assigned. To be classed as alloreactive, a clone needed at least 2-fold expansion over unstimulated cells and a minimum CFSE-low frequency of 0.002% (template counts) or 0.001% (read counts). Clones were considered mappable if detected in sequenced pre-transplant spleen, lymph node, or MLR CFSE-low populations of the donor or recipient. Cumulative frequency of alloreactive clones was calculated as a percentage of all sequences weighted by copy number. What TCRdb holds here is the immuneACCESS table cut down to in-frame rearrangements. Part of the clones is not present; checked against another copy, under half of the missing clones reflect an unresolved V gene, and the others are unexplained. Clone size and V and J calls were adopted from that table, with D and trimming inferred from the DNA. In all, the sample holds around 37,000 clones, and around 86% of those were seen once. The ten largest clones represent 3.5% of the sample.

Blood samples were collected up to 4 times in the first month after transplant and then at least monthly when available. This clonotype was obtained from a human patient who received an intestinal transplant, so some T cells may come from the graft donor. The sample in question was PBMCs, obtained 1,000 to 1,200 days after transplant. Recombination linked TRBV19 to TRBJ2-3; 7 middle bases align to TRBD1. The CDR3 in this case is CASSPGGSTDTQYF. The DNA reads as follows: TGTGCCAGTAGTCCAGGGGGAAGCACAGATACGCAGTATTTT.